The 23 T cell receptor beta chains given below trace back to one sample, sequenced in a study of identical twins. From the 5' RACE reads, TCRdb called clonotypes with MiXCR, one entry per CDR3 protein. The top ten hold approximately 3.6% of the sample, which has hundreds of thousands of distinct CDR3 sequences, 5.5% to 8% seen once. The same data also contributed to another study, on yellow fever vaccine responses in identical twins.

The specimen sequenced was memory (CD45RO+) T cells sorted from blood. The origin of the receptors is a woman aged 18-29 years in good health.

This clonotype was detected only a few times. The chain recombines TRBV18 with TRBJ2-1; the D gene is possibly TRBD2 (6 bases). CDR1 and CDR2 (germline): KGHSH, LQKENI. CDR3 length: 15 amino acids. Trimming took 0 bases from V and 2 from J, leaving 8 bases between them. This CDR3 is CASSPPRGTYNEQFF. In DNA form, the CDR3 reads TGTGCCAGCTCACCACCGCGGGGAACCTACAATGAGCAGTTCTTC. Full variable domain (rest looked up from reference TRBV18 and TRBJ2-1): NAGVMQNPRHLVRRRGQEARLRCSPMKGHSHVYWYRQLPEEGLKFMVYLQKENIIDESGMPKERFSAEFPKEGPSILRIQQVVRGDSAAYFCASSPPRGTYNEQFFGPGTRLTVL.

This clonotype appeared once. CDR3 loop: CASSLLGRDTEAFF. The CDR3 DNA reads TGTGCCAGCAGCTTACTGGGTCGCGACACTGAAGCTTTCTTT. The genes are TRBV7-9 and TRBJ1-1; D is ambiguous. This CDR3 has 14 amino acids. Trimming took off 2 bases at V and 3 bases at J, with 10 bases between the two ends. Germline V gene data show CDR1 as SEHNR and CDR2 as FQNEAQ (reference sequence).

This clonotype was recorded a few times. The CDR3 loop is CASSITDNTEAFF. CDR3 sequence (DNA): TGTGCCAGTAGTATCACAGACAACACTGAAGCTTTCTTT. The rearrangement links TRBV19 to TRBJ1-1; D gene unclear. Germline V gene data show CDR1 as LNHDA and CDR2 as SQIVND (reference sequence). V lost 3 bases to trimming and J lost 2 bases, with 7 bases between them. CDR3 length: 13 residues.

The chain couples TRBV13 to TRBJ2-1, with TRBD1 identical over 9 bases. This CDR3 has 15 amino acids. Looked up from germline, CDR1 is PRHDT and CDR2 is FYEKMQ (reference sequence). The junction had 10 bases not matched to a gene; V was cut back by 4 bases and J by 9 bases. The CDR3 is CASSYRDRDIREQFF. CDR3 DNA: TGTGCCAGCAGCTACCGGGACAGGGATATACGTGAGCAGTTCTTC.

V and J are TRBV2 and TRBJ2-7, with a possible D match to TRBD1 (6 bases). Trimming removed 3 bases from V and 0 bases from J, with 12 bases in between. The germline V gene encodes CDR1 SNHLY and CDR2 FYNNEI. This CDR3 spans 15 amino acids. The CDR3 bases are TGTGCCAGCAGTGAGGGGACATACAGCTCCTACGAGCAGTACTTC. Protein sequence: CASSEGTYSSYEQYF.

The chain joins TRBV28 to TRBJ2-5; TRBD2 matches 13 bases. The germline gives CDR1 MDHEN, CDR2 SYDVKM. The CDR3 loop spans 17 amino acids. V was clipped by 6 bases and J by 1 base; unmatched bases: 8. CDR3 protein: CASRRIRTSGGQETQYF. DNA for the CDR3: TGTGCCAGCAGAAGAATCCGGACTAGCGGGGGCCAAGAGACCCAGTACTTC. Filled out from reference TRBV28 and TRBJ2-5, the complete variable domain reads DVKVTQSSRYLVKRTGEKVFLECVQDMDHENMFWYRQDPGLGLRLIYFSYDVKMKEKGDIPEGYSVSREKKERFSLILESASTNQTSMYLCASRRIRTSGGQETQYFGPGTRLLVL.

This chain connects TRBV6-6 to TRBJ2-7; the D is unclear. The germline V and J ends were trimmed by 4 bases and 3 bases, with 7 bases remaining between them. Germline CDR1 and CDR2: MNHNY and SVGAGI (reference sequence). The CDR3 consists of 12 residues. The CDR3 DNA sequence: TGTGCCAGCAGTTCACAGAGCTACGAGCAGTACTTC. This sequence encodes CASSSQSYEQYF.

This clonotype was picked up a small number of times. The rearrangement joins TRBV12-3 or TRBV12-4 to TRBJ2-7; TRBD2 is a possible D gene (6 bases). The germline V and J ends were trimmed by 3 bases and 7 bases, with 16 bases remaining between them. CDR3 length: 14 residues. As DNA, the CDR3 is TGTGCCAGCAGTTTTTTCGGGAGTGCAGTTGAGCAGTACTTC. As protein: CASSFFGSAVEQYF.

The table lists this clonotype with a few counts. This chain joins TRBV24-1 and TRBJ2-5; 7 bases are a match to TRBD2. The junction had 10 bases not matched to a gene; V was cut back by 0 bases and J by 1 base. Per the germline V gene, CDR1 is KGHDR and CDR2 is SFDVKD. This CDR3 comprises 18 residues. The CDR3 region is CATSDLPRRGNLQETQYF. The CDR3 nucleotides are TGTGCCACCAGTGATTTGCCCAGGCGGGGGAACCTCCAAGAGACCCAGTACTTC.

The sample holds many counts of this clonotype. The gene calls are TRBV25-1 and TRBJ2-1; 8 nucleotides match TRBD2. V lost 2 bases to trimming and J lost 2 bases; unmatched junction nucleotides: 5. The CDR3 runs 16 residues. Looked up from germline, CDR1 is MGHDK and CDR2 is SYGVNS. CDR3 amino acids: CASSEDTSGTYNEQFF. The CDR3 DNA follows: TGTGCCAGCAGTGAAGATACTAGCGGAACCTACAATGAGCAGTTCTTC. The full variable domain, with the rest looked up from reference TRBV25-1 and TRBJ2-1, is EADIYQTPRYLVIGTGKKITLECSQTMGHDKMYWYQQDPGMELHLIHYSYGVNSTEKGDLSSESTVSRIRTEHFPLTLESARPSHTSQYLCASSEDTSGTYNEQFFGPGTRLTVL.

This clonotype was counted only a few times. The V call is TRBV6-1, the J call TRBJ2-1; the match to TRBD1 covers 7 bases. The germline CDR1 and CDR2 sequences are MNHNS and SASEGT. V dropped 2 bases and J dropped 3; count of bases not matched to a gene: 7. CDR3 size: 16 residues. The CDR3 nucleotides are TGTGCCAGCAGTGAATCAGGGACAGCGAACTACAATGAGCAGTTCTTC. The encoded protein is CASSESGTANYNEQFF.

The rearrangement links TRBV18 to TRBJ2-1; 15 nucleotides agree with TRBD2. Germline assignment: CDR1 KGHSH and CDR2 LQKENI. The CDR3 covers 18 residues. Germline trimming cut 3 bases from V and 2 bases from J; bases unmatched to any gene: 5. Here the CDR3 reads CASSPRTSGGATYNEQFF. In nucleotides, the CDR3 is TGTGCCAGCTCACCGAGGACTAGCGGGGGGGCGACCTACAATGAGCAGTTCTTC.

J is TRBJ2-5 and V is TRBV24-1; 9 bases match TRBD1. CDR3 size: 18 residues. Germline CDR1 KGHDR, CDR2 SFDVKD. Trimming cost V 4 bases and J 4 bases; bases outside gene matches: 15. The CDR3 region is CATSDSFPTGGGRETQYF. CDR3 in DNA: TGTGCCACCAGTGACTCGTTCCCGACAGGGGGAGGGCGAGAGACCCAGTACTTC.

In this sample, this clonotype turned up many times. CDR3 DNA: TGTGCCATCAGTGGGGGAACAGGGTCTGTAACCTACGAGCAGTACTTC. It codes for CAISGGTGSVTYEQYF. The V call is TRBV10-3, the J call TRBJ2-7; D may be TRBD1 (6 bases). Per the germline V gene, CDR1 is ENHRY and CDR2 is SYGVKD. CDR3 size: 16 residues. V was cut by 4 bases and J by 2 bases, with 18 bases left in between.

The chain uses TRBV14 and TRBJ1-1; weak D call: TRBD1 (5 bases). The CDR3 sequence is 14 residues long. The V and J ends lost 2 bases and 6 bases respectively, with 13 bases between them. Germline loops: CDR1 SGHDN, CDR2 FVKESK. DNA for the CDR3: TGTGCCAGCAGCCAACCGGCAGGGCGATCTGAAGCTTTCTTT. Translating gives CASSQPAGRSEAFF.

This clonotype was found a few times. J is TRBJ2-1 and V is TRBV7-8, with D possibly matching TRBD2 (5 bases). The CDR3 totals 18 residues. The germline CDR1 and CDR2 sequences are SGHVS and FQNEAQ. Trimming removed 2 bases from V and 0 bases from J, with 17 bases in between. CDR3 nucleotides: TGTGCCAGCAGCTTAAAACCCCGTAGCGCGGGCTCCTACAATGAGCAGTTCTTC. Translated, it gives CASSLKPRSAGSYNEQFF.

The chain combines TRBV20-1 with TRBJ2-7, with 7 bases aligning to TRBD2. The CDR3 is made up of 13 amino acids. Germline V lookup: CDR1 DFQATT, CDR2 SNEGSKA (reference sequence). The DNA of the CDR3 is TGCAGGGCTTCGGGGGGAACGACCTACGAGCAGTACGTC. Translation gives CRASGGTTYEQYV.

This clonotype was recorded a few times. V gene TRBV3-1 combines with J gene TRBJ2-5; weak D call: TRBD2 (5 bases). Per the germline V gene, CDR1 is LGHDT and CDR2 is YNNKEL (reference sequence). The CDR3 has 11 amino acids. Trimming removed 3 bases at V and 9 bases at J, with 8 bases between. For the CDR3, the DNA is TGTGCCAGCAGCCAGGAGGCCTCCCAGTACTTC. It yields the protein CASSQEASQYF.

This clonotype was observed many times. The chain employs TRBV20-1 and TRBJ1-2; TRBD1 matches 8 bases. This CDR3 is 13 amino acids long. Germline trimming cut 6 bases from V and 3 bases from J; bases unmatched to any gene: 6. Germline CDR1 reads DFQATT; CDR2 reads SNEGSKA (reference sequence). The CDR3 spells CSAGQALHYGYTF. DNA of the CDR3: TGCAGTGCGGGACAGGCCCTCCACTATGGCTACACCTTC.

This chain links TRBV29-1 with TRBJ2-5; weak D call: TRBD2 (6 bases). The germline V and J ends were trimmed by 7 bases and 7 bases, with 16 bases remaining between them. The CDR3 covers 12 residues. Germline V gene lookup returns CDR1 SQVTM and CDR2 ANQGSEA. The CDR3: CSAPDGGGTQYF. CDR3 in DNA: TGCAGCGCCCCGGACGGGGGAGGGACCCAGTACTTC.

This clonotype has just a few counts. The gene calls are TRBV6-5 and TRBJ2-2; D may be TRBD2 (5 bases). CDR1 MNHEY and CDR2 SVGAGI come from the germline V gene. The CDR3 loop spans 15 amino acids. V lost 0 bases to trimming and J lost 6 bases, with 11 bases between them. CDR3 nucleotide sequence: TGTGCCAGCAGTTACTCAACTAGTAGGGCCGGGGAGCTGTTTTTT. Translation: CASSYSTSRAGELFF.

This clonotype has a count of ten or more. The rearrangement joins TRBV29-1 to TRBJ2-1, with 14 bases identical to TRBD2. Germline lookup yields CDR1 SQVTM and CDR2 ANQGSEA. The CDR3 sequence is 20 residues long. The V gene end was trimmed by 0 bases and the J gene end by 6 bases; junction bases not matched to a gene: 16. DNA for the CDR3: TGCAGCGTTGAAGATGAAGGGACTAGCGGGAGAATTTGGGGACGCAATGAGCAGTTCTTC. Amino acids: CSVEDEGTSGRIWGRNEQFF.

This rearrangement joins TRBV9 to TRBJ1-2; 8 nucleotides match TRBD1. CDR3 length equals 15 residues. Germline V gene data show CDR1 as SGDLS and CDR2 as YYNGEE. Losses at the gene ends were 0 bases for V and 5 bases for J; bases not matched to a gene: 6. Here the CDR3 reads CASSVGAGGLYGYTF. The CDR3 DNA sequence: TGTGCCAGCAGCGTAGGGGCAGGGGGCTTGTATGGCTACACCTTC.